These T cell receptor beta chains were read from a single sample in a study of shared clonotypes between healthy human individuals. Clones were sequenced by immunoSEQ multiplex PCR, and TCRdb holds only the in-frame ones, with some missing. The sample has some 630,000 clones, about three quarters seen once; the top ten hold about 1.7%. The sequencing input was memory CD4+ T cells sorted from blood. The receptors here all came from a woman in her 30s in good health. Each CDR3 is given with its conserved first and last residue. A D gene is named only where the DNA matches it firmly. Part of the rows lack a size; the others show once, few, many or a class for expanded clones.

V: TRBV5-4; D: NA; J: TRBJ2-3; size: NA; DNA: TGTGCCAGCAGCGCCACCGGCGGAGATACGCAGTATTTT; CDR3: CASSATGGDTQYF
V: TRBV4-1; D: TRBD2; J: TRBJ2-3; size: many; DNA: TGCGCCAGCAGCCGTACTAGCGGGCCAGATACGCAGTATTTT; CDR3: CASSRTSGPDTQYF
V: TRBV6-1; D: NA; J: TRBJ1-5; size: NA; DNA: TGTGCCAGCAGTCCCCGACAGGGCAATCAGCCCCAGCATTTT; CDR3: CASSPRQGNQPQHF
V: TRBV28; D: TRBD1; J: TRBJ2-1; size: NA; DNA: TGTGCCAGCAGTAGGCGGACAGGGAACTACAATGAGCAGTTCTTC; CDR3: CASSRRTGNYNEQFF
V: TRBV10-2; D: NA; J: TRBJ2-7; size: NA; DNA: TGCGCCAGCATCCGGGGTGGGACCCCAGGGAGGGAGCAGTACTTC; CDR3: CASIRGGTPGREQYF
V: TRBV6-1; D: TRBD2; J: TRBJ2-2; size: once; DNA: TGTGCCAGCAGTGAGACGGGACTAGCGATCACCGGGGAGCTGTTTTTT; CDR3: CASSETGLAITGELFF
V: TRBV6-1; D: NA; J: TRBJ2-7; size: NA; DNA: TGTGCCAGCTCAAGGATTGGCTCGAAAGGGTACGAGCAGTACTTC; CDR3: CASSRIGSKGYEQYF
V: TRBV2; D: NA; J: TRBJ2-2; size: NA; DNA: TGTGCCAGCAGTGTAGGGCGCGACACCGGGGAGCTGTTTTTT; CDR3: CASSVGRDTGELFF
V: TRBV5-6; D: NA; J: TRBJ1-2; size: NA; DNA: TGTGCCAGCAGCTTAGGGACAAGGACCAGAAGCTACACCTTC; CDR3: CASSLGTRTRSYTF
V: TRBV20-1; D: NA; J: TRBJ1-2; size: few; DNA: TGCAGTGCTCATGGCTACACCTTC; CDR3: CSAHGYTF
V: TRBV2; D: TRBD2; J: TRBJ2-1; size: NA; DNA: TGTGCCAGCAGGACGACTAGCGGGATACCTTTCTTC; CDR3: CASRTTSGIPFF
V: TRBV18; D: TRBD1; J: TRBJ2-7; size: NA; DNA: TGTGCCAGCTCACCGCGACAGGGGACCTACGAGCAGTACTTC; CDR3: CASSPRQGTYEQYF
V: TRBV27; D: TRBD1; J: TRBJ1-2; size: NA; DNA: TGTGCCAGCAGTTTACGGACAGGGGTACAAGGCTACACCTTC; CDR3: CASSLRTGVQGYTF
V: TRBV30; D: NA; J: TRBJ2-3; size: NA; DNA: TGTGCCTGGACGTGGGGGCCAGATACGCAGTATTTT; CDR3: CAWTWGPDTQYF
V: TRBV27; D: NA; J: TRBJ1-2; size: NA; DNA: TGTGCCAGCAGTCCATCAGGATTCTATGGCTACACCTTC; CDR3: CASSPSGFYGYTF
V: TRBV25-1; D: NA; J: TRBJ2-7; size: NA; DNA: TGTGCCAGCACCCCCTCGGCGGCCTCCGGCCCCCACGAGCAGTACTTC; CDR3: CASTPSAASGPHEQYF
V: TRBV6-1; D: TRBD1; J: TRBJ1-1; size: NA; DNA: TGTGCCAGCAGTCTGGACAGGGGGGGAACTGAAGCTTTCTTT; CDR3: CASSLDRGGTEAFF
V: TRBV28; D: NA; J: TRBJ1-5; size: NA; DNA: TGTGCCAGCAGGGAAGGGCTCCATCAGCCCCAGCATTTT; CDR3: CASREGLHQPQHF
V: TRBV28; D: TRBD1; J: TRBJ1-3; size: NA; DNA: TGTGCCAGCAGGCCTACAGGGGCTGGAAACACCATATATTTT; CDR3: CASRPTGAGNTIYF
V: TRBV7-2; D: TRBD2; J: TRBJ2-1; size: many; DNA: TGTGCCAGCAGCTTAGTAGCTAGCGGAGGAAGGGAGTTCTTC; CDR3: CASSLVASGGREFF
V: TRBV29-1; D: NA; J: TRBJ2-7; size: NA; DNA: TGCAGCGTTGGCGCCGGGACCTTGGGCAGGATCTCCTACGAGCAGTACTTC; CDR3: CSVGAGTLGRISYEQYF
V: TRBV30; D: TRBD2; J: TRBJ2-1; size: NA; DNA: TGTGCCTGGGGGGATAAGTTTGGACTAGTTTTTTACAATGAGCAGTTCTTC; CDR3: CAWGDKFGLVFYNEQFF
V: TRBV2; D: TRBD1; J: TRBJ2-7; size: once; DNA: TGTGCCAGCAGTGTCACAGGGGGCTTCTACGAGCAGTACTTC; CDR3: CASSVTGGFYEQYF
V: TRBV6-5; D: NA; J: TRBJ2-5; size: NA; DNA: TGTGCCAGCAGTTATGGAACAACCCAAGAGACCCAGTACTTC; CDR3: CASSYGTTQETQYF
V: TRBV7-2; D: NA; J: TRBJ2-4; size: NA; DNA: TGTGCCAGCAGCTTATTTGGGGGCGTCCAAAACATTCAGTACTTC; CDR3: CASSLFGGVQNIQYF
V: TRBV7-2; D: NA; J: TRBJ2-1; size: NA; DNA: TGTGCCAGCAGCTTAATGTATACGGAGCAGTTCTTC; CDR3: CASSLMYTEQFF
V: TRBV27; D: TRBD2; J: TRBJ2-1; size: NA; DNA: TGTGCCAGCAGTTTTGGTACTAGCGGGAACAATGAGCAGTTCTTC; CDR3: CASSFGTSGNNEQFF
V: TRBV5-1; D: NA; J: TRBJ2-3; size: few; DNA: TGCGCCAGCAGCACAGCCCAGGGACCTAGCACAGATACGCAGTATTTT; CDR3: CASSTAQGPSTDTQYF
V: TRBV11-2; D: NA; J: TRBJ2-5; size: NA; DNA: TGTGCCAGCAGCTTAGTGGGAACCCAAGAGACCCAGTACTTC; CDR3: CASSLVGTQETQYF
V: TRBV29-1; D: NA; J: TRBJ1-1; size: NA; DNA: TGCAGCGTTGAATCGAGGCAAACGAACACTGAAGCTTTCTTT; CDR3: CSVESRQTNTEAFF
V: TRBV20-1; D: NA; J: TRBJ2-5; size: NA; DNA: TGCAGTGCCCCTAATTTGGAGACCCAGTACTTC; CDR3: CSAPNLETQYF
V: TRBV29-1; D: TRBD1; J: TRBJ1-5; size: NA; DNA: TGCAGCGCGGCTGGACAGGGAGATCAGCCCCAGCATTTT; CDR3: CSAAGQGDQPQHF
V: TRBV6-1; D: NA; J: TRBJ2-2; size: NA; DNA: TGTGCCAGCAAATATTACGCGAACACCGGGGAGCTGTTTTTT; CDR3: CASKYYANTGELFF
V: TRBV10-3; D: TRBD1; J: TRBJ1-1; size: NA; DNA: TGTGCCATCAGCCCCGGGACAGGGGACCTGGAAGAGGTTTTCTTT; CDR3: CAISPGTGDLEEVFF
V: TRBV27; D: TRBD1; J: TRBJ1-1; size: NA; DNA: TGTGCCAGCAGTTTCCTGAACTCCGGACAGGGACACACTCCTGAAGCTTTCTTT; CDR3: CASSFLNSGQGHTPEAFF
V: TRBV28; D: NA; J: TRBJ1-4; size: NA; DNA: TGTGCCAGCAGTTTGGTCCGTGATAATGAAAAACTGTTTTTT; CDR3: CASSLVRDNEKLFF
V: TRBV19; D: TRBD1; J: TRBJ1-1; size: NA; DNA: TGTGCCAGTAGTCCTGGGGACAGGCGGATGACTGAAGCTTTCTTT; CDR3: CASSPGDRRMTEAFF
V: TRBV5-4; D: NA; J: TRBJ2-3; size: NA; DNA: TGTGCCAGCAGCTTGTCGGGTTCGGCGGGATTCCTTTATCCAGATACGCAGTATTTT; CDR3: CASSLSGSAGFLYPDTQYF
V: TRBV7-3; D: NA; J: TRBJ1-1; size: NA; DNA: TGTGCCAGCAGTTCAGACGGGCTAAACACTGAAGCTTTCTTT; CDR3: CASSSDGLNTEAFF
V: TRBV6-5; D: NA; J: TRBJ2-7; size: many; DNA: TGTGCCAGCAGTCGGACCTCCTACGAGCAGTACTTC; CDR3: CASSRTSYEQYF
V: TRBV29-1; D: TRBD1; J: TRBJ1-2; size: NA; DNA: TGCAGCGTTGTCCAGGACAGGGCCGGAGGCTACACCTTC; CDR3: CSVVQDRAGGYTF
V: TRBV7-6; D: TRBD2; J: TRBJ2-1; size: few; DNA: TGTGCCAGCAGCTTAGCAACTAGCGGGGGCAATGAGCAGTTCTTC; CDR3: CASSLATSGGNEQFF
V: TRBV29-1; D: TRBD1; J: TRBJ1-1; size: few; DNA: TGCAGCGTTGAAGCGGGACAGATCTTT; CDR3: CSVEAGQIF
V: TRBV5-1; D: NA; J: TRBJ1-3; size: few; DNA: TGCGCCAGCAGCTTGTCGTCAGGGGTCAGCTCTGGAAACACCATATATTTT; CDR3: CASSLSSGVSSGNTIYF
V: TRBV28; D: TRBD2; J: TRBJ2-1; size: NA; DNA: TGTGCCAGCACCCGACTAGCCCTCGATGAGCAGTTCTTC; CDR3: CASTRLALDEQFF
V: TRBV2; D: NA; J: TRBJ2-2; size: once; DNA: TGTGCCAGCAAGACGGTTGCCTCGAACACCGGGGAGCTGTTTTTT; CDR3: CASKTVASNTGELFF
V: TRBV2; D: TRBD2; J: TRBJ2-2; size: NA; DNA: TGTGCCAGCAGTGGACTAGCGGGAGTCGCCGGGGAGCTGTTTTTT; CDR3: CASSGLAGVAGELFF
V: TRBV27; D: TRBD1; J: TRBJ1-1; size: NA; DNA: TGTGCCAGAATAAAGGGGGCCAAAGCTTTCTTT; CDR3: CARIKGAKAFF
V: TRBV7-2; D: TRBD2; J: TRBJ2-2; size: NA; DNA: TGTGCAAAGCATGGGTTAGCGGGGGACACCGGGGAGCTGTTTTTT; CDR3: CAKHGLAGDTGELFF
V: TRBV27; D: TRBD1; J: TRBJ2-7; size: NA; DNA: TGTGCCAGCTCGCCGGGACAGGGACTCTACGAGCAGTACTTC; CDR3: CASSPGQGLYEQYF
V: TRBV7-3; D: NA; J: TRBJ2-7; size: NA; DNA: TGTGCCAGCAGCTTAGCGGCGAGCGGTTCCTACGAGCAGTACTTC; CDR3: CASSLAASGSYEQYF
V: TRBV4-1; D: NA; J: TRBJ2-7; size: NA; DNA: TGCGCCAGCAGCCAAGTAATCGGCAGGGACGGCTACGAGCAGTACTTC; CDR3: CASSQVIGRDGYEQYF
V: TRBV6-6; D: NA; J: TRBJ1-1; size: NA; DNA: TGTGCCAGCAGCCGCTACCCCCATTTGAACACTGAAGCTTTCTTT; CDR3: CASSRYPHLNTEAFF
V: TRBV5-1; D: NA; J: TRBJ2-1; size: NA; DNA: TGCGCCAGCAGCTTCAGGGAGGCCTACAATGAGCAGTTCTTC; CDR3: CASSFREAYNEQFF
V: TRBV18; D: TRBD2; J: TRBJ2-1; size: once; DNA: TGTGCCAGCTCACCAGATCTAGCGGGAGTGGACGATGAGCAGTTCTTC; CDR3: CASSPDLAGVDDEQFF
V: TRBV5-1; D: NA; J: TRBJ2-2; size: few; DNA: TGCGCCAGCAGCTTGGGATGGAACACCGGGGAGCTGTTTTTT; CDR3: CASSLGWNTGELFF
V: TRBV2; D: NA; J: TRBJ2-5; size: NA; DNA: TGTGCCAGCAGTGAGTACAGTAGCGGGACCCAGTACTTC; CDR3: CASSEYSSGTQYF
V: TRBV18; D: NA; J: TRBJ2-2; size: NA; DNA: TGTGCCAGCTCACCACGTCAGGGAATGAACACCGGGGAGCTGTTTTTT; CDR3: CASSPRQGMNTGELFF